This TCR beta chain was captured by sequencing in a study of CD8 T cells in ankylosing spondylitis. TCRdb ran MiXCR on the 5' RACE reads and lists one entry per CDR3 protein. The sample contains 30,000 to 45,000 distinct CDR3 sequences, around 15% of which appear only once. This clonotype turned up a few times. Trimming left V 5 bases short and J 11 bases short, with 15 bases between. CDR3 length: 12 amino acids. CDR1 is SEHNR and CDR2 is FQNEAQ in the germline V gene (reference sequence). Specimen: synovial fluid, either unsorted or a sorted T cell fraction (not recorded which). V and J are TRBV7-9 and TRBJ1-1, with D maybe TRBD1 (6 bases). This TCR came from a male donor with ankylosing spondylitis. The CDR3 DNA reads TGTGCCAGCAGCGAAGGGGGTCCTTGGGCTTTCTTT. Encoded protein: CASSEGGPWAFF.